The 18 T cell receptor beta chains below were found in one sample sequenced in a study of OX40 agonist ivuxolimab in advanced cancers. Profiling relied on immunoSEQ multiplex PCR, and the TCRdb table lists in-frame clones only, not all of them. The table lists approximately 84,000 clones, 84% of them singletons. The sample here was CD4+ or CD8+ T cells sorted from blood, taken in a trial of the OX40 agonist ivuxolimab. The receptors were gathered from an adult with an advanced solid tumor such as melanoma, head and neck, liver or kidney cancer.

The rearrangement uses TRBV7-9 and TRBJ2-6; D not certain. The CDR3 runs to 16 residues. The germline V gene encodes CDR1 SEHNR and CDR2 FQNEAQ (reference sequence). Trimming stripped 6 bases from V and 1 base from J, with 13 bases between. The CDR3: CASRDISKSGANVLTF. CDR3 bases: TGTGCCAGCAGGGATATCAGTAAATCTGGGGCCAACGTCCTGACTTTC.

The chain has TRBV7-3 and TRBJ1-5; D is ambiguous. The germline CDR1 and CDR2 sequences are SGHTA and FQGTGA. The CDR3 is 14 amino acids. V dropped 7 bases and J dropped 3 bases, with 13 bases sitting between them. The CDR3 reads CASTPDETNQPQHF. Written as DNA, the CDR3 is TGTGCCAGCACTCCCGACGAAACCAATCAGCCCCAGCATTTT.

The rearrangement links TRBV7-3 to TRBJ2-1, with unresolved D. Per the germline V gene, CDR1 is SGHTA and CDR2 is FQGTGA. Trimming removed 2 bases at V and 7 bases at J, with 12 bases between. The CDR3 is made up of 14 amino acids. CDR3 protein: CASSLQVPGNEQFF. In DNA form, the CDR3 reads TGTGCCAGCAGCTTACAGGTTCCCGGGAATGAGCAGTTCTTC.

The chain carries TRBV7-7 and TRBJ2-1, with D maybe TRBD2 (5 bases). Trimming took 3 bases from V and 7 from J, leaving 10 bases between them. Germline CDR1 is SSHAT and CDR2 is FNYEAQ (reference sequence). This CDR3 contains 13 residues. The CDR3 bases are TGTGCCAGCAGCTTTACGGACTCGAATGAGCAGTTCTTC. Its translation is CASSFTDSNEQFF.

This clone was detected once. The gene calls are TRBV28 and TRBJ2-3, with TRBD2 matching 14 bases. CDR3 length equals 16 residues. The ends lost 7 bases at V and 6 bases at J; junction bases unmatched: 9. The germline V gene has CDR1 MDHEN and CDR2 SYDVKM. CDR3 DNA: TGTGCCAGCACCGTCAGTCGGACTAGCGGGAGGGATACGCAGTATTTT. Protein: CASTVSRTSGRDTQYF.

This clone has just a few counts. The chain joins TRBV28 to TRBJ1-6; D ambiguous. Germline CDR1 MDHEN, CDR2 SYDVKM. This CDR3 has 11 residues. V was cut by 4 bases and J by 7 bases, with 2 bases left in between. In DNA form, the CDR3 reads TGTGCCAGCAGTTCCAATTCACCCCTCCACTTT. Translating gives CASSSNSPLHF.

The genes are TRBV29-1 and TRBJ1-5; TRBD1 aligns across 9 bases. The V and J ends lost 0 bases and 4 bases, in that order; junction bases with no gene match: 10. The CDR3 totals 17 residues. The germline gives CDR1 SQVTM, CDR2 ANQGSEA. CDR3 loop: CSVEDRRYRGRNQPQHF. For the CDR3, the DNA is TGCAGCGTTGAAGATCGCCGGTACAGGGGGCGGAATCAGCCCCAGCATTTT.

The CDR3 loop is CASSSNRANYGYTF. The CDR3 nucleotides read TGCGCCAGCAGCTCAAACAGGGCTAACTATGGCTACACCTTC. The J gene is TRBJ1-2, the V gene TRBV4-1; a weak D match, TRBD1 (6 bases). The germline V gene encodes CDR1 MGHRA and CDR2 YSYEKL. V lost 5 bases, J lost 0 bases, and 10 bases lay in between. The CDR3 consists of 14 residues.

The V call is TRBV11-2, the J call TRBJ1-5; D call uncertain. V lost 3 bases and J lost 6, with 12 bases in between. The germline gives CDR1 SGHAT, CDR2 FQNNGV. CDR3 length equals 14 residues. In DNA form, the CDR3 reads TGTGCCAGCAGCTTCGGGTTGTCAAGTCAGCCCCAGCATTTT. It translates to CASSFGLSSQPQHF.

The chain has TRBV7-8 and TRBJ2-5, with D possibly being TRBD1 (6 bases). The DNA end lines up better with TRBJ2-7; the J call may be wrong. Per the germline V gene, CDR1 is SGHVS and CDR2 is FQNEAQ. The CDR3 extends over 15 amino acids. The CDR3 bases are TGTGCCAGCAGCTTAGGAGGGACACAAGCCTACGAGCAGTACTTC. Translating it yields CASSLGGTQAYEQYF.

The CDR3 bases are TGTGCCAGCACCCCACGGACAGGGAACACTGAAGCTTTCTTT. It translates to CASTPRTGNTEAFF. The chain recombines TRBV6-5 with TRBJ1-1, with 7 nucleotides matching TRBD1. The junction had 6 bases not matched to a gene; V was cut back by 7 bases and J by 1 base. The CDR3 has 14 residues. CDR1 is MNHEY, CDR2 SVGAGI, per germline.

The chain recombines TRBV7-9 with TRBJ1-2, with 9 bases lining up with TRBD1. V lost 5 bases to trimming and J lost 4 bases; unmatched junction nucleotides: 11. CDR1 and CDR2 (germline): SEHNR, FQNEAQ (reference sequence). The CDR3 extends over 16 amino acids. The CDR3 reads CASSSRDRDGGYGYTF. In DNA, the CDR3 is TGTGCCAGCAGCAGCCGGGACAGGGATGGAGGCTATGGCTACACCTTC.

The chain combines TRBV18 with TRBJ2-1; D may be TRBD1 or TRBD2 (5 bases each). The germline V gene has CDR1 KGHSH and CDR2 LQKENI. This CDR3 is 16 amino acids long. The V end was cut by 1 base, the J end by 5 bases, with 15 bases between. The CDR3 bases are TGTGCCAGCTCACCACGGGACCGCGGCGAGAACAATGAGCAGTTCTTC. Its protein product is CASSPRDRGENNEQFF.

This clone is a singleton in its sample. CDR3 nucleotide sequence: TGTGCCAGCAGACTAGCCGGGACAAAGACAGATACGCAGTATTTT. This translates into CASRLAGTKTDTQYF. The V and J genes are TRBV6-1 and TRBJ2-3, with D perhaps assigned TRBD1 or TRBD2 (6 bases each). This CDR3 has 15 residues. CDR1 is MNHNS and CDR2 is SASEGT in the germline V gene. Deletions cut 6 bases from V and 3 bases from J, with 16 bases between.

The rearrangement links TRBV29-1 to TRBJ1-1, with D possibly being TRBD1 (6 bases). This CDR3 contains 12 residues. The germline CDR1 and CDR2 sequences are SQVTM and ANQGSEA. Trimming took 0 bases from V and 11 from J, leaving 13 bases between them. The CDR3, as DNA: TGCAGCGTTGAAGATCCATCGGGGGCCGCTTTCTTT. It is translated as CSVEDPSGAAFF.

This sequence joins TRBV19 and TRBJ2-5; 7 bases are a match to TRBD1. Germline CDR1 LNHDA, CDR2 SQIVND (reference sequence). The CDR3 is 17 residues long. V lost 4 bases to trimming and J lost 8 bases; unmatched junction nucleotides: 19. This CDR3 reads CASSTGRRGGDTNTQYF. The CDR3, as DNA: TGTGCCAGTAGTACCGGAAGAAGAGGGGGCGACACTAATACCCAGTACTTC.

This clone came up a few times. The gene calls are TRBV2 and TRBJ2-7; D possibly uses TRBD1 or TRBD2 (5 bases each). The length of the CDR3 is 14 residues. The V and J ends lost 6 bases and 0 bases respectively, with 12 bases between them. Germline CDR1 is SNHLY and CDR2 is FYNNEI. CDR3 coding DNA: TGTGCCAGCAGGAGGGGCCAGAGCTCCTACGAGCAGTACTTC. As protein: CASRRGQSSYEQYF.

This chain uses TRBV7-3 with TRBJ2-1; D is unclear. CDR1 SGHTA and CDR2 FQGTGA come from the germline V gene. V shed 2 bases and J shed 5 bases, with 7 bases lying between them. This CDR3 contains 13 residues. The DNA for the CDR3 is TGTGCCAGCAGCTTAGGGAAAAACAATGAGCAGTTCTTC. This gives the protein CASSLGKNNEQFF. The variable domain in full, with the rest retrieved from reference TRBV7-3 and TRBJ2-1, is GAGVSQTPSNKVTEKGKYVELRCDPISGHTALYWYRQSLGQGPEFLIYFQGTGAADDSGLPNDRFFAVRPEGSVSTLKIQRTERGDSAVYLCASSLGKNNEQFFGPGTRLTVL.